The 19 T cell receptor beta chains presented below share a single source sample, sequenced in a study of cytomegalovirus exposure and HLA in healthy donors. With 60 Vbeta and 13 Jbeta primers, the PCR was carried out. The assay was immunoSEQ multiplex PCR, and TCRdb's table has in-frame clones only and misses some. Of 150,000 to 200,000 clones in the sample, 84% are singletons; the top ten hold about 4.9%. Sequencing was done on a sample of PBMCs. The receptor source for this set is a man younger than 30 in good health and CMV-seronegative.

This clone occurred once. V and J are TRBV28 and TRBJ1-5, with 8 positions matching TRBD1. The CDR3 has 15 amino acids. Germline V gene data show CDR1 as MDHEN and CDR2 as SYDVKM. Trimming took 4 bases from V and 3 from J; bases not matched to a gene: 5. The CDR3 sequence is CASSSDREDNQPQHF. The CDR3 coding sequence is TGTGCCAGCAGTTCGGACAGGGAAGACAATCAGCCCCAGCATTTT.

The chain links TRBV15 to TRBJ1-4; D might be TRBD1 (6 bases). This CDR3 comprises 15 residues. The germline CDR1 and CDR2 sequences are LNHNV and YYDKDF (reference sequence). Trimming removed 2 bases at V and 5 bases at J, with 12 bases between. The CDR3 sequence: CATSRSSGTNEKLFF. CDR3 nucleotide sequence: TGTGCCACCAGCAGATCATCCGGGACAAATGAAAAACTGTTTTTT.

The CDR3 loop is CASSDLTGGYEQYF. The CDR3 coding sequence is TGTGCCAGCAGTGACCTGACAGGGGGCTACGAGCAGTACTTC. The chain carries TRBV2 and TRBJ2-7; TRBD1 matches at 9 bases. Germline V gene lookup returns CDR1 SNHLY and CDR2 FYNNEI. Germline trimming cut 3 bases from V and 3 bases from J; bases unmatched to any gene: 3. This CDR3 is 14 amino acids long. The full variable domain, with the rest looked up from reference TRBV2 and TRBJ2-7, is EPEVTQTPSHQVTQMGQEVILRCVPISNHLYFYWYRQILGQKVEFLVSFYNNEISEKSEIFDDQFSVERPDGSNFTLKIRSTKLEDSAMYFCASSDLTGGYEQYFGPGTRLTVT.

The V and J genes are TRBV5-1 and TRBJ1-2; D is possibly TRBD1 (5 bases). CDR1 is SGHRS and CDR2 is YFSETQ in the germline V gene. V was trimmed by 0 bases and J by 7 bases, leaving 13 bases between them. There are 14 residues in the CDR3. CDR3 sequence reads: CASSLAAGGAGYTF. The DNA of the CDR3 is TGCGCCAGCAGCTTGGCCGCTGGTGGGGCTGGCTACACCTTC.

The chain combines TRBV30 with TRBJ1-5; the D gene is possibly TRBD1 (6 bases). The V end was cut by 4 bases, the J end by 4 bases, with 8 bases between. The CDR3 is 12 amino acids. Germline V gene lookup returns CDR1 GTSNPN and CDR2 SVGIG (reference sequence). CDR3 sequence: CAWTRGNQPQHF. The CDR3 DNA reads TGTGCCTGGACCAGGGGAAATCAGCCCCAGCATTTT.

This rearrangement joins TRBV28 to TRBJ1-1; unclear D gene. In germline, CDR1 is MDHEN, CDR2 SYDVKM. Deletions cut 7 bases from V and 0 bases from J, with 6 bases between. The CDR3 length is 12 residues. CDR3 DNA: TGTGCCAGCACCCCATTGAACACTGAAGCTTTCTTT. Its protein is CASTPLNTEAFF.

J is TRBJ1-6 and V is TRBV7-6; D remains ambiguous. This CDR3 has 15 residues. The germline V gene has CDR1 SGHVS and CDR2 FNYEAQ. V was clipped by 1 base and J by 9 bases, with 13 bases between them. The CDR3 spells CASSLGSGVGSPLHF. The CDR3 coding sequence is TGTGCCAGCAGCTTAGGGTCCGGGGTTGGTTCACCCCTCCACTTT.

This chain connects TRBV11-3 to TRBJ2-1; TRBD2 matches at 10 bases. V was clipped by 5 bases and J by 6 bases; unmatched bases: 13. The CDR3 has 17 residues. Germline CDR1 reads SGHNT; CDR2 reads YENEEA. The CDR3 loop reads CASSPSPLAGLSNEQFF. As DNA, the CDR3 is TGTGCCAGCAGCCCGTCCCCACTAGCGGGACTTAGCAATGAGCAGTTCTTC.

The chain employs TRBV5-1 and TRBJ2-1, with TRBD2 matching over 10 bases. The CDR3 has 16 residues. With V trimmed by 1 base and J by 8 bases, 9 bases remained unmatched. The V gene's germline CDR1 is SGHRS and CDR2 YFSETQ. CDR3 sequence (DNA): TGCGCCAGCAGCTTGTACCTAGCGGGAGAAGTGGATGAGCAGTTCTTC. Translation gives CASSLYLAGEVDEQFF.

This clone was seen a few times. V and J are TRBV6-5 and TRBJ1-5; D not certain. Germline CDR1 MNHEY, CDR2 SVGAGI. The CDR3 length is 14 residues. V lost 3 bases and J 6 bases, leaving 12 bases between the germline ends. CDR3 residues: CASSYAAGIQPQHF. CDR3 DNA: TGTGCCAGCAGTTATGCGGCCGGGATTCAGCCCCAGCATTTT.

The genes are TRBV11-2 and TRBJ2-1; no firm D call. The CDR3 totals 15 residues. The germline V and J ends were trimmed by 1 base and 4 bases, with 11 bases remaining between them. Germline loops: CDR1 SGHAT, CDR2 FQNNGV. CDR3 protein: CASSLVSSGYNEQFF. In nucleotides, the CDR3 is TGTGCCAGCAGCTTAGTTTCTTCAGGTTACAATGAGCAGTTCTTC. The whole variable domain, remainder taken from reference TRBV11-2 and TRBJ2-1, is EAGVAQSPRYKIIEKRQSVAFWCNPISGHATLYWYQQILGQGPKLLIQFQNNGVVDDSQLPKDRFSAERLKGVDSTLKIQPAKLEDSAVYLCASSLVSSGYNEQFFGPGTRLTVL.

This clone has a single count. This chain uses TRBV27 with TRBJ2-2, with D uncertain. The germline CDR1 and CDR2 sequences are MNHEY and SMNVEV (reference sequence). Trimming cost V 3 bases and J 4 bases, with 9 bases left between them. The length of the CDR3 is 14 residues. The CDR3 region is CASSLGNPTGELFF. CDR3 nucleotide sequence: TGTGCCAGCAGTTTGGGCAATCCCACCGGGGAGCTGTTTTTT.

This clone appeared a single time. This sequence joins TRBV11-2 and TRBJ1-2; the match to TRBD1 covers 9 bases. This CDR3 is built from 14 residues. CDR1 and CDR2 from the germline V gene are SGHAT and FQNNGV. V lost 5 bases to trimming and J lost 6 bases; unmatched junction nucleotides: 7. DNA for the CDR3: TGTGCCAGCAGCCTAGGGGACAGGGACGATGGCTACACCTTC. The encoded protein is CASSLGDRDDGYTF. The whole variable domain, filled in from reference TRBV11-2 and TRBJ1-2, reads EAGVAQSPRYKIIEKRQSVAFWCNPISGHATLYWYQQILGQGPKLLIQFQNNGVVDDSQLPKDRFSAERLKGVDSTLKIQPAKLEDSAVYLCASSLGDRDDGYTFGSGTRLTVV.

The chain links TRBV10-3 to TRBJ2-3; TRBD1 aligns across 7 bases. Germline assignment: CDR1 ENHRY and CDR2 SYGVKD. The CDR3 consists of 12 residues. The ends lost 6 bases at V and 4 bases at J; junction bases unmatched: 1. The CDR3 protein is CAISDRADTQYF. The CDR3 DNA is TGTGCCATCAGCGACAGGGCAGATACGCAGTATTTT.

This chain joins TRBV6-1 and TRBJ2-3, with TRBD1 as a possible D gene (6 bases). V lost 7 bases, J lost 1 base, and 9 bases lay in between. This CDR3 region has 13 residues. Germline V gives CDR1 MNHNS, CDR2 SASEGT. In nucleotides, the CDR3 is TGTGCCAGCATCAGGGGTGGCACAGATACGCAGTATTTT. It is translated as CASIRGGTDTQYF.

In this sample, this clone turned up a few times. The chain is built from TRBV5-5 and TRBJ1-2; 8 bases match TRBD1. Germline V gives CDR1 SGHKS, CDR2 YYEKEE (reference sequence). The junction had 11 bases not matched to a gene; V was cut back by 0 bases and J by 4 bases. The CDR3 is 17 residues long. The CDR3 DNA reads TGTGCCAGCAGCTTGGAAACGGGGACAGGAGGACTCTATGGCTACACCTTC. It translates to CASSLETGTGGLYGYTF.

The chain links TRBV5-1 to TRBJ1-1; 9 bases agree with TRBD1. Germline values: CDR1 SGHRS, CDR2 YFSETQ. CDR3 size: 17 residues. Germline trimming cut 0 bases from V and 3 bases from J; bases unmatched to any gene: 9. CDR3 DNA: TGCGCCAGCAGCTTGGGACAGGGGGGGGGAGTGGACACTGAAGCTTTCTTT. Amino acids: CASSLGQGGGVDTEAFF.

The chain carries TRBV6-8 and TRBJ1-4; 10 bases are shared with TRBD1. CDR1 is MNHGY and CDR2 is SAAAGT in the germline V gene. The CDR3 length is 16 residues. The junction had 8 bases not matched to a gene; V was cut back by 6 bases and J by 4 bases. The CDR3 protein is CASRTGTGEINEKLFF. The CDR3 DNA sequence: TGTGCCAGCAGGACAGGGACAGGGGAAATTAATGAAAAACTGTTTTTT.

The chain has TRBV29-1 and TRBJ2-1; D gene ambiguous. The germline V gene has CDR1 SQVTM and CDR2 ANQGSEA. CDR3 length: 12 amino acids. Trimming pared 5 bases from V and 5 bases from J, leaving 10 bases between. The CDR3 DNA reads as TGCAGCGTTCGAGGTTGGGACAATGAGCAGTTCTTC. Protein: CSVRGWDNEQFF.